This TCR beta chain was identified during a study of shared clonotypes between healthy human individuals. Method: immunoSEQ multiplex PCR; TCRdb's copy keeps in-frame clones and lacks some. The sample contains about 2.2 million clones, 85% to 95% of which appear only once. Germline V CDR1 and CDR2: SQVTM, ANQGSEA. The CDR3 loop spans 13 amino acids. Trimming removed 4 bases at V and 4 bases at J, with 10 bases between. The naive CD8 fraction comprised CD45RO-negative cells positively selected for CCR7 and excluded terminally differentiated effector memory CD45RA+ cells. Input material: naive CD8+ T cells from PBMCs. The clonotype comes from a man between 18 and 35 years old in good health. Some clones in this sample may be carry-over from other donors' samples. The chain carries TRBV29-1 and TRBJ2-2; D uncertain. The CDR3 here is CSVVSGRTGELFF. The CDR3 region has the DNA TGCAGCGTTGTTAGTGGGCGCACCGGGGAGCTGTTTTTT.